This TCR beta chain stems from a study of OX40 agonist ivuxolimab in advanced cancers. About the study: The study treated patients with ivuxolimab, an agonistic anti-OX40 (CD134) antibody.

Study outcomes and limitations: Several nonresponders also turned out to have low normalized T-cell clonal expansion. Specificity for antigen went undetermined in the expanded peripheral T cells. CD4+ and CD8+ blood T cells expanded clonally by week 6 at 0.1 to 3.0 mg/kg.

Trimming pared 0 bases from V and 1 base from J, leaving 10 bases between. The germline V gene has CDR1 SGDLS and CDR2 YYNGEE. The CDR3 totals 15 residues. Clones were sequenced by immunoSEQ multiplex PCR, and TCRdb holds only the in-frame ones, with some missing. The sample has about 60,000 clones; over 80% are singletons. In the case of this clone: Antigen unknown.

This clonotype originated in an adult with an advanced solid tumor such as melanoma, head and neck, liver or kidney cancer. This material consisted of CD4+ or CD8+ T cells sorted from blood, taken in a trial of the OX40 agonist ivuxolimab. The gene calls are TRBV9 and TRBJ1-1, with TRBD1 as a possible D gene (5 bases). CDR3 amino acids: CASSVGGNQNTEAFF. The CDR3 bases are TGTGCCAGCAGCGTAGGGGGGAATCAGAACACTGAAGCTTTCTTT.